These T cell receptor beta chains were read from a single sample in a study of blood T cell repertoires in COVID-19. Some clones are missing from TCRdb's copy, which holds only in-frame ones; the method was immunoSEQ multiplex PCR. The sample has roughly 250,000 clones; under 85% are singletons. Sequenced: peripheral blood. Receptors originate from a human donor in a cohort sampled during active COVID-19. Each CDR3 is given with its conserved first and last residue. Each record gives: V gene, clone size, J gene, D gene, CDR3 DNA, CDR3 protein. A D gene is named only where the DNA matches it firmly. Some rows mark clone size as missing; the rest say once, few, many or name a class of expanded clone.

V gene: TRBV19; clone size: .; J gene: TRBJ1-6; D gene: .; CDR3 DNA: TGTGCCAGTAGTATTAATTTTGAGAGCTCTTCACCCCTCCACTTT; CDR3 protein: CASSINFESSSPLHF
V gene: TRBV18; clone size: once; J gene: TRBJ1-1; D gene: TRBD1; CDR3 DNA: TGTGCCAGCTCACCGGGACAGGGAAGGGGCACTGAAGCTTTCTTT; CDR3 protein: CASSPGQGRGTEAFF
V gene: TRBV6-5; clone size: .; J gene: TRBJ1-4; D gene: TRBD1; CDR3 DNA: TGTGCCAGCAGTCCAGACAGGGGCGTCGGAAAACTGTTTTTT; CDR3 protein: CASSPDRGVGKLFF
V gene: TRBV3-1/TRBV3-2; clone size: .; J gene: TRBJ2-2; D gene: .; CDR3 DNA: TGTGCCAGCAGCCAGGGGAGGAACACCGGGGAGCTGTTTTTT; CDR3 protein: CASSQGRNTGELFF
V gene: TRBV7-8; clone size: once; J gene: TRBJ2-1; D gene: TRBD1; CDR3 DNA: TGTGCCAGCAGCTCTAGGGGCGGACAGGGGGATCATGAGCAGTTCTTC; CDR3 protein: CASSSRGGQGDHEQFF
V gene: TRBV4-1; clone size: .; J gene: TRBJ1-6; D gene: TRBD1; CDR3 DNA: TGCGCCAGCAGCTACGGACAGGGAAATTCACCCCTCCACTTT; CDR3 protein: CASSYGQGNSPLHF
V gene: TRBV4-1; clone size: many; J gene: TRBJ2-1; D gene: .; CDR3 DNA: TGCGCCAGCAGCCAAGATGCAGGGTCGAATGAGCAGTTCTTC; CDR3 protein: CASSQDAGSNEQFF
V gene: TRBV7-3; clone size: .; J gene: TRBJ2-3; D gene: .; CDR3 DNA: TGTGCCAGCAGCTTAACCCCAAGACTTGTCCCTAGCACAGATACGCAGTATTTT; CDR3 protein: CASSLTPRLVPSTDTQYF
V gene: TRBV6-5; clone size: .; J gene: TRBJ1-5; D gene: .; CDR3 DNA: TGTGCCAGCAGTTCCGACACGAACAATCAGCCCCAGCATTTT; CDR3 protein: CASSSDTNNQPQHF
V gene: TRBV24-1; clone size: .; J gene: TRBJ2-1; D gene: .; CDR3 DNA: TGTGCCACCAGTGATAATCCACCTACCCACAATGAGCAGTTCTTC; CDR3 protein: CATSDNPPTHNEQFF
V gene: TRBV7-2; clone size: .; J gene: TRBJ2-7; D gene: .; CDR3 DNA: TGTGCCAGCAGCTTAGTTTCCAGTCTTTCCTACGAGCAGTACTTC; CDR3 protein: CASSLVSSLSYEQYF
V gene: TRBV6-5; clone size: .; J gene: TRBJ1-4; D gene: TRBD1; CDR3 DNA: TGTGCCAGCGCAAGGACAGGGAAAAATGAAAAACTGTTTTTT; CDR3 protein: CASARTGKNEKLFF
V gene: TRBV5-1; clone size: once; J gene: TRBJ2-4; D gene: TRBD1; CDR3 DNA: TGCGCCAGCAGCATGGGGACAGACTTAGCCAAAAACATTCAGTACTTC; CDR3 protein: CASSMGTDLAKNIQYF
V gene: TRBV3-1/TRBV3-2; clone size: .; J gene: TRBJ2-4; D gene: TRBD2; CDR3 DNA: TGTGCCAGCAGCCAAGACGGGGGGTTAGCCAAAAACATTCAGTACTTC; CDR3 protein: CASSQDGGLAKNIQYF
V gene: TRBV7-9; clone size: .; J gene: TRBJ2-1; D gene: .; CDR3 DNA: TGTGCCAGCAGCCCCTGGGGGGACGTTTCGCCCTTGAATGAGCAGTTCTTC; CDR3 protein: CASSPWGDVSPLNEQFF
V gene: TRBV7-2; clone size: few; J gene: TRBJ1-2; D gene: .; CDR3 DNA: TGTGCCAGCAGCTTAGCCACGGAGGGCTACACCTTC; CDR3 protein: CASSLATEGYTF
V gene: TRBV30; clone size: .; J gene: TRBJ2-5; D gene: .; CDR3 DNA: TGTGCCTGGAGTAAAGGGGAAGAGACCCAGTACTTC; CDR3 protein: CAWSKGEETQYF
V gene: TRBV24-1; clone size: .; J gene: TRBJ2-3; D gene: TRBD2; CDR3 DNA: TGTGCCACCAGTGACCGGGCTAGCGGGAGCACAGATACGCAGTATTTT; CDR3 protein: CATSDRASGSTDTQYF
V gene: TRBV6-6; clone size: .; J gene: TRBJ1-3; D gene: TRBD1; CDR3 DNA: TGTGCCAGCATACAGGGACAGGGCGAAAACACCATATATTTT; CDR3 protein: CASIQGQGENTIYF
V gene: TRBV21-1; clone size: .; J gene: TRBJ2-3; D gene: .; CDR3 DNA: TGTGCCACGAGACTAGCGGGGGTGAGCACAGATACGCAGTATTTT; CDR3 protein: CATRLAGVSTDTQYF
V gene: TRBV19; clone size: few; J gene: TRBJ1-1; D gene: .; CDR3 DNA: TGTGCCAGTAGTATCGTCGGGGGAGGCACTGAAGCTTTCTTT; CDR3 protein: CASSIVGGGTEAFF
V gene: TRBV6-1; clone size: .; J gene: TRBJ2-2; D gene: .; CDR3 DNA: TGTGCCAGCAGTGAAGCGCTGGCGGTCGGGGAGCTGTTTTTT; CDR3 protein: CASSEALAVGELFF
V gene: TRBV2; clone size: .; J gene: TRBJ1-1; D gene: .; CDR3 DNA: TGTGCCAGCACTAGCCAGGGGATCGGCACTGAAGCTTTCTTT; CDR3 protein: CASTSQGIGTEAFF
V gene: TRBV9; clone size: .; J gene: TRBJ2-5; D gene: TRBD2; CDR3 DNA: TGTGCCAGCAGCGTAGATGCTAGCGGGGGGAAGGAGACCCAGTACTTC; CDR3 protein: CASSVDASGGKETQYF
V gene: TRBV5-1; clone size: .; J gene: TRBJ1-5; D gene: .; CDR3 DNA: TGCGCCAGCAGCTTGGCCGTCAGTAATCAGCCCCAGCATTTT; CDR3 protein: CASSLAVSNQPQHF
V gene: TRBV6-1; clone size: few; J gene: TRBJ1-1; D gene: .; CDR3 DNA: TGTGCCAGCAGTGAAGGCAGGGAGGGTGAAGCTTTCTTT; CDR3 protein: CASSEGREGEAFF
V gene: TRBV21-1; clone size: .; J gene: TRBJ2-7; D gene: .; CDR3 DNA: TGTGCCAGCAGCAAATTCACAGGGTGGTTGCAGGACTACGAGCAGTACTTC; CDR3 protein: CASSKFTGWLQDYEQYF
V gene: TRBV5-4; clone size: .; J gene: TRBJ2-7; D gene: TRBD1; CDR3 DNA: TGTGCCACTCAGACAGGGGTGAACTACGAGCAGTACTTC; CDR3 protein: CATQTGVNYEQYF
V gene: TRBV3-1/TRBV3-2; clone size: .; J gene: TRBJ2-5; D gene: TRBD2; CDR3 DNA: TGTGCCAGCAGCCCCGGGAGGGCAGAGACCCAGTACTTC; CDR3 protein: CASSPGRAETQYF
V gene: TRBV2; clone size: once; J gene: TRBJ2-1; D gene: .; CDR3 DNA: TGTGCCAGCAGTGAAGTTGCGGGACCCCTCTACAATGAGCAGTTCTTC; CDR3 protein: CASSEVAGPLYNEQFF
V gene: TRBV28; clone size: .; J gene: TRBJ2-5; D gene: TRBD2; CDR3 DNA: TGTGCCAGCAGTCTACTAGCGGGAGAGGAGACCCAGTACTTC; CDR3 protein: CASSLLAGEETQYF
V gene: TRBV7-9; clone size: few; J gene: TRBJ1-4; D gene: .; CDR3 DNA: TGTGCCAGCAGCGCACAGGGTCAGCAACTGTTTTTT; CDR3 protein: CASSAQGQQLFF
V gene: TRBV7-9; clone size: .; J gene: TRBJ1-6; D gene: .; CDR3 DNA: TGTGCCAGCAGCACCAGGTCTTATTCACCCCTCCACTTT; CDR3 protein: CASSTRSYSPLHF
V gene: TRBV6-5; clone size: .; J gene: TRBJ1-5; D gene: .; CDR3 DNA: TGTGCCAGCGGGGGGATTTATCAGCCCCAGCATTTT; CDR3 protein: CASGGIYQPQHF
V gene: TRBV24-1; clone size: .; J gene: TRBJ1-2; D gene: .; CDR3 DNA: TGTGCCACCAGCCCAAGGGGAGGGGTCTACTATGGCTACACCTTC; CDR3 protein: CATSPRGGVYYGYTF
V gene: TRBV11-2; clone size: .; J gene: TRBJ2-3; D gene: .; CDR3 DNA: TGTGCCAGCAGCTTAGGTTCCGGGGGAGATACGCAGTATTTT; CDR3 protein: CASSLGSGGDTQYF
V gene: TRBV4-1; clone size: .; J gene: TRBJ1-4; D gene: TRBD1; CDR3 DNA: TGCGCCAGCAGCCAAGGGCCGGGACAGGGGGCGACTAATGAAAAACTGTTTTTT; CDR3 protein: CASSQGPGQGATNEKLFF
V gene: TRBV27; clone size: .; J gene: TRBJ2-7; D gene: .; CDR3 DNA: TGTGCCAGCAATAGGGCAGGGGATCCATACGAGCAGTACTTC; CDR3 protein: CASNRAGDPYEQYF
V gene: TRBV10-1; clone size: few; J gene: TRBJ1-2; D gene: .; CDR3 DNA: TGCGCCAGCAGTGAGTCCCAGGGTGGCTACACCTTC; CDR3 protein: CASSESQGGYTF
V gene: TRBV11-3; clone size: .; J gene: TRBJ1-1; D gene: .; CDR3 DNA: TGTGCCAGCAGCAAAGGAGGAGACACTGAAGCTTTCTTT; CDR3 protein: CASSKGGDTEAFF
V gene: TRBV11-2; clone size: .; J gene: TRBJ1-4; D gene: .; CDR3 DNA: TGTGCCAGCAGCTTCCAGTTAAAAGAAAAACTGTTTTTT; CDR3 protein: CASSFQLKEKLFF
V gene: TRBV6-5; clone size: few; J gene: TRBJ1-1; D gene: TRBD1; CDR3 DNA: TGTGCCAGCAGTCCGGGACAGAGCATGAACACTGAAGCTTTCTTT; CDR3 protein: CASSPGQSMNTEAFF
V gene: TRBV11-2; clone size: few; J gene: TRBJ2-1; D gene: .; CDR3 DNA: TGTGCCAGCAGCTTGGGCGGGGTCAATGAGCAGTTCTTC; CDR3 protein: CASSLGGVNEQFF
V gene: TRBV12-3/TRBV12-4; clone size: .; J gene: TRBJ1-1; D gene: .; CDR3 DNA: TGTGCCAGCAGTTTGAGTCAAAACACTGAAGCTTTCTTT; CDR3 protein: CASSLSQNTEAFF
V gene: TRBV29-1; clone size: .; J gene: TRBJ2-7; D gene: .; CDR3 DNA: TGCAGCGTTGAGGAGGGACGTGGGGGCTACGAGCAGTACTTC; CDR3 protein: CSVEEGRGGYEQYF
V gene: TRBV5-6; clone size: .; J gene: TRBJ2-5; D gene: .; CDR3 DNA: TGTGCCAGCAGCTTGGGGGCAGAGACCCAGTACTTC; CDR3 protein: CASSLGAETQYF
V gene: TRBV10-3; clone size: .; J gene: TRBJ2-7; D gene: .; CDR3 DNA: TGTGCCATCAGTGACCCAGGGACCTACGAGCAGTACTTC; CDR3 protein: CAISDPGTYEQYF
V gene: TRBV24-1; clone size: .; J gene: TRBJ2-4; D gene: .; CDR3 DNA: TGTGCCACCAGTGATTGGAGGACAGCCGGAAACATTCAGTACTTC; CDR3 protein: CATSDWRTAGNIQYF
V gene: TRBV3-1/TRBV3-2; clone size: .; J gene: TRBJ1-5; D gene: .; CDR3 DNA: TGTGCCAGCAGCCATTCAGGGGATCAGCCCCAGCATTTT; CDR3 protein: CASSHSGDQPQHF
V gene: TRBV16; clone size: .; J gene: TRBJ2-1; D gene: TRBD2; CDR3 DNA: TGTGCCAGCAGCCAGGGACTAGCGGGAGTAAATGAGCAGTTCTTC; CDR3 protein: CASSQGLAGVNEQFF
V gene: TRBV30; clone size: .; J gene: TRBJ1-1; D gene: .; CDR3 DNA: TGTGCCTGGAGTCCAATGTCGGACACTGAAGCTTTCTTT; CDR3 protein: CAWSPMSDTEAFF
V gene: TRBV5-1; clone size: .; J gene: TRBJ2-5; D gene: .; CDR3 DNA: TGCGCCAGCAGTCGAACAGGGTCGACGGGGACCCAGTACTTC; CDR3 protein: CASSRTGSTGTQYF
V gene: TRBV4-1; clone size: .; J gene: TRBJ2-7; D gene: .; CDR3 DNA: TGCGCCAGCAGCCAAGATAGAGGATCCTACGAGCAGTACTTC; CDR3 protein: CASSQDRGSYEQYF
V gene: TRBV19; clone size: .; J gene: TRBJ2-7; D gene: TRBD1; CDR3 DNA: TGTGCCAGTAGTATCGGGACAGGCCGAAGCTCCTACGAGCAGTACTTC; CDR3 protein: CASSIGTGRSSYEQYF
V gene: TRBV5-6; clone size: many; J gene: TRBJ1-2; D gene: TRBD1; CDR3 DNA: TGTGCCAGCAGCCTGGAGGTGGGGACAGGGCACTATGGCTACACCTTC; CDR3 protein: CASSLEVGTGHYGYTF